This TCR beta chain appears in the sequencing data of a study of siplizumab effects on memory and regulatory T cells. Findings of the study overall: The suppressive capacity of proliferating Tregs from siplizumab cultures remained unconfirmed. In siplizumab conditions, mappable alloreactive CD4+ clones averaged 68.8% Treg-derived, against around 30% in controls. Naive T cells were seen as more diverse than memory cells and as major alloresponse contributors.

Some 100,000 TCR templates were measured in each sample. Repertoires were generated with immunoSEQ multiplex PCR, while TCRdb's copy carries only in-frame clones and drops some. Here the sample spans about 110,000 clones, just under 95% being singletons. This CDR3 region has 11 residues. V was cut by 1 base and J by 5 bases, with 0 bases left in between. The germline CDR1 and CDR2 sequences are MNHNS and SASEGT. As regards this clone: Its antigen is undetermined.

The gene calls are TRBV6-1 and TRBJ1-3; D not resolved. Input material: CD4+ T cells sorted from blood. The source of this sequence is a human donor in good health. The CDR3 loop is CASSEGNTIYF. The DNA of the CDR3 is TGTGCCAGCAGTGAAGGAAACACCATATATTTT.